What follows are 25 T cell receptor beta chains derived from one specimen sequenced in a study of T-cell reconstitution after alpha-beta-depleted transplantation in children. Unique molecular identifiers were built into the TCRbeta library. TCRdb reprocessed the PCR reads via MiXCR and lists one record per CDR3 protein. The table lists 250,000 to 300,000 distinct CDR3 sequences, 10% of them singletons. The sample here was PBMCs, taken before TCRalphabeta/CD19-depleted stem cell transplant. Receptor source: a boy younger than two with acute myeloid leukemia, due to receive a stem cell transplant.

The chain has TRBV30 and TRBJ2-3; TRBD2 aligns across 13 bases. Unmatched junction bases numbered 4, after V lost 3 bases and J lost 7 bases. There are 14 residues in the CDR3. Germline-derived CDR1 and CDR2 are GTSNPN and SVGIG (reference sequence). The CDR3, as DNA: TGTGCCTGGAGACTAGCGGGGGGGCCGAATACGCAGTATTTT. It specifies CAWRLAGGPNTQYF.

On this clonotype: This may stem from a read error, because a much larger clone lies one nucleotide away. This rearrangement joins TRBV7-8 to TRBJ1-4, with D maybe TRBD1 (5 bases). Germline V CDR1 and CDR2: SGHVS, FQNEAQ. CDR3 size: 15 residues. The CDR3 coding sequence is TGTGCCGGCAGCTTAGCATACCAGGGATACGAAAAACTGTTTTTT. Its translation is CAGSLAYQGYEKLFF.

Many counts were recorded for this clonotype. The CDR3, as DNA: TGCGCCAGCAGCCAAGAGGGGGGGGATGGCTACGAGCAGTACTTC. Translated: CASSQEGGDGYEQYF. The rearrangement uses TRBV4-3 and TRBJ2-7; TRBD2 matches at 7 bases. This CDR3 spans 15 amino acids. CDR1 and CDR2 from the germline V gene are LGHNA and YSLEER. Trimming took 0 bases from V and 3 from J; bases not matched to a gene: 5.

The chain carries TRBV12-3 or TRBV12-4 and TRBJ2-5; 8 nucleotides match TRBD2. V was pared by 5 bases and J by 4 bases, with 24 bases of the junction left unmatched. CDR3 size: 20 residues. The CDR3 coding sequence is TGTGCCAGCAGTCCCGGCGCGGGGGTGAGGGGACTAGGGGGATTAGAGACCCAGTACTTC. Its translation: CASSPGAGVRGLGGLETQYF.

V and J are TRBV20-1 and TRBJ2-1, with D possibly being TRBD2 (6 bases). Trimming pared 6 bases from V and 8 bases from J, leaving 35 bases between. CDR3 length equals 19 residues. The germline gives CDR1 DFQATT, CDR2 SNEGSKA (reference sequence). CDR3 in amino acids: CSAPMGVLASIINKDEQFF. The CDR3 nucleotides read TGCAGTGCCCCAATGGGAGTACTAGCCTCAATTATTAATAAAGATGAGCAGTTCTTC.

This clonotype was detected ten times or more. The chain carries TRBV20-1 and TRBJ1-2, with D possibly being TRBD1 (6 bases). The V end lost 0 bases, the J end lost 2 bases, and 19 bases lay between the germline ends. The CDR3 is made up of 17 amino acids. Per the germline V gene, CDR1 is DFQATT and CDR2 is SNEGSKA (reference sequence). The chain's CDR3 is CSARDSRRGDPNYGYTF. The CDR3 coding sequence is TGCAGTGCTAGAGATTCCCGCAGGGGCGACCCAAACTATGGCTACACCTTC.

This clonotype was counted many times. The chain carries TRBV9 and TRBJ2-2; no definite D call. This CDR3 has 15 residues. Germline CDR1 is SGDLS and CDR2 is YYNGEE. The germline V and J ends were trimmed by 3 bases and 4 bases, with 13 bases remaining between them. CDR3 region: CASSGTELFTGELFF. The CDR3 DNA sequence: TGTGCCAGCAGCGGGACGGAATTGTTCACCGGGGAGCTGTTTTTT. Variable domain in full (rest from reference TRBV9 and TRBJ2-2): DSGVTQTPKHLITATGQRVTLRCSPRSGDLSVYWYQQSLDQGLQFLIQYYNGEERAKGNILERFSAQQFPDLHSELNLSSLELGDSALYFCASSGTELFTGELFFGEGSRLTVL.

This clonotype was observed many times. The rearrangement links TRBV15 to TRBJ2-3; 10 bases are a match to TRBD2. V was clipped by 4 bases and J by 5 bases; unmatched bases: 9. Germline loops: CDR1 LNHNV, CDR2 YYDKDF (reference sequence). The CDR3 is 16 amino acids. The CDR3 DNA is TGTGCCACCAGCACCCCGACTAGCGGGTCAAAAGATACGCAGTATTTT. Translated: CATSTPTSGSKDTQYF.

The V call is TRBV20-1, the J call TRBJ2-1; TRBD1 matches 8 bases. The CDR3 consists of 16 residues. Germline CDR1 is DFQATT and CDR2 is SNEGSKA (reference sequence). Trimming took 0 bases from V and 3 from J; bases not matched to a gene: 7. CDR3 loop: CSAREYGTGVYNEQFF. DNA of the CDR3: TGCAGTGCTAGAGAATATGGGACAGGAGTCTACAATGAGCAGTTCTTC.

This clonotype has a count of ten or more. The rearrangement joins TRBV6-5 to TRBJ2-5, with 7 bases identical to TRBD1. Trimming at V came to 2 bases and at J to 2 bases, leaving 5 bases not matched to a gene. CDR3 size: 15 residues. Germline lookup yields CDR1 MNHEY and CDR2 SVGAGI. The chain's CDR3 is CASSYGRGLQETQYF. CDR3 bases: TGTGCCAGCAGTTACGGCAGGGGGTTACAAGAGACCCAGTACTTC.

This clonotype was observed many times. V usage is TRBV5-6 and J usage is TRBJ2-1; D is possibly TRBD2 (5 bases). The CDR3 sequence is 12 residues long. V dropped 3 bases and J dropped 7 bases, with 8 bases sitting between them. Germline assignment: CDR1 SGHDT and CDR2 YYEEEE. The CDR3, as DNA: TGTGCCAGCAGCTACGGGGTGAATGAGCAGTTCTTC. Protein sequence: CASSYGVNEQFF.

This clonotype was seen at least ten times. V usage is TRBV20-1 and J usage is TRBJ2-7, with D tentatively TRBD1 or TRBD2 (5 bases each). Germline lookup yields CDR1 DFQATT and CDR2 SNEGSKA (reference sequence). The V gene lost 5 bases and the J gene lost 4 bases, with 18 bases spanning the gap. The CDR3 runs 14 residues. CDR3 region: CSACRDRAPYEQYF. CDR3 bases: TGCAGTGCTTGCCGGGACCGAGCCCCTTACGAGCAGTACTTC.

The chain combines TRBV7-6 with TRBJ2-3, with 14 nucleotides matching TRBD2. The V gene's germline CDR1 is SGHVS and CDR2 FNYEAQ. The CDR3 covers 17 residues. Germline trimming cut 5 bases from V and 4 bases from J; bases unmatched to any gene: 8. The CDR3 reads CASSPRLAGGPPDTQYF. CDR3 nucleotides: TGTGCCAGCAGCCCCAGACTAGCGGGAGGGCCGCCAGATACGCAGTATTTT.

The sample holds many counts of this clonotype. V and J are TRBV3-1 and TRBJ1-4; unclear D gene. Trimming left V 7 bases short and J 5 bases short, with 8 bases between. The V gene's germline CDR1 is LGHDT and CDR2 YNNKEL (reference sequence). CDR3 size: 12 residues. Here the CDR3 DNA reads TGTGCCAGCACGGGTCCAAATGAAAAACTGTTTTTT. This encodes CASTGPNEKLFF.

In its sample, this clonotype was seen many times. The rearrangement joins TRBV29-1 to TRBJ2-1, with TRBD2 matching over 8 bases. The ends lost 6 bases at V and 8 bases at J; junction bases unmatched: 9. This CDR3 comprises 13 residues. Germline V gene sequence: CDR1 SQVTM, CDR2 ANQGSEA. The CDR3 DNA sequence: TGCAGCGTCCCAGGACTAGCCAACTATGAGCAGTTCTTC. Translating it yields CSVPGLANYEQFF.

This clonotype was seen at least ten times. The gene calls are TRBV20-1 and TRBJ2-3; D may be TRBD2 (6 bases). The length of the CDR3 is 17 residues. Trimming took 0 bases from V and 4 from J, leaving 20 bases between them. Germline V gene sequence: CDR1 DFQATT, CDR2 SNEGSKA (reference sequence). DNA of the CDR3: TGCAGTGCTAGAGATAATGGAGGACGGGGGTACCCAGATACGCAGTATTTT. As protein: CSARDNGGRGYPDTQYF.

J is TRBJ2-7 and V is TRBV12-3 or TRBV12-4; 14 positions agree with TRBD2. CDR3 size: 16 residues. V lost 5 bases, J lost 2 bases, and 5 bases stayed unmatched. The CDR3, as DNA: TGTGCCAGCAGTCACGGGGGACTAGCGGGGGCCTACGAGCAGTACTTC. Translation gives CASSHGGLAGAYEQYF.

This clonotype appeared many times. This chain links TRBV28 with TRBJ2-7, with D perhaps TRBD1 or TRBD2 (5 bases each). This CDR3 is built from 15 residues. V was pared by 5 bases and J by 0 bases, with 14 bases between. Germline V gene lookup returns CDR1 MDHEN and CDR2 SYDVKM. The CDR3 nucleotides read TGTGCCAGCAGTCCTATTGGGACGGTCTCCTACGAGCAGTACTTC. Translation: CASSPIGTVSYEQYF.

This clonotype was picked up many times. The chain carries TRBV20-1 and TRBJ1-1; possible D gene TRBD1, 5 bases. This CDR3 has 12 residues. V lost 1 base and J lost 8, with 11 bases in between. Germline CDR1 DFQATT, CDR2 SNEGSKA (reference sequence). The CDR3 DNA follows: TGCAGTGCTAGAGGACAGACTATCGAAGCTTTCTTT. Amino acid sequence: CSARGQTIEAFF.

The table lists this clonotype with a few counts. The chain couples TRBV12-3 or TRBV12-4 to TRBJ2-7; 8 nucleotides line up with TRBD2. V gave up 2 bases and J gave up 2 bases; unmatched junction bases: 11. This CDR3 has 17 amino acids. The CDR3 DNA sequence: TGTGCCAGCAGTTTAACTAGCGGAGAGGGATATGCCTACGAGCAGTACTTC. Its protein product is CASSLTSGEGYAYEQYF.

This chain connects TRBV2 to TRBJ2-7, with no clear D. Trimming pared 1 base from V and 6 bases from J, leaving 7 bases between. The CDR3 covers 12 residues. Germline CDR1 is SNHLY and CDR2 is FYNNEI. This CDR3 reads CASSEDGVEQYF. The CDR3 nucleotides read TGTGCCAGCAGTGAAGATGGAGTCGAGCAGTACTTC.

In this sample, this clonotype turned up many times. The chain joins TRBV20-1 to TRBJ1-2; D ambiguous. Trimming pared 3 bases from V and 8 bases from J, leaving 19 bases between. The length of the CDR3 is 14 residues. In germline, CDR1 is DFQATT, CDR2 SNEGSKA (reference sequence). Here the CDR3 reads CSARPKYRGRGYTF. Here the CDR3 DNA reads TGCAGTGCTAGGCCCAAATACAGAGGTAGAGGCTACACCTTC.

At least ten counts were recorded for this clonotype. The CDR3 sequence: CASSQQIQAFF. Here the CDR3 DNA reads TGTGCCAGCAGCCAACAAATACAAGCTTTCTTT. The chain joins TRBV6-2 or TRBV6-3 to TRBJ1-1; D uncertain. The CDR3 is 11 amino acids. Trimming took off 6 bases at V and 9 bases at J, with 11 bases between the two ends. Per the germline V gene, CDR1 is MNHEY and CDR2 is SVGEGT.

This clonotype was found a few times. The chain is built from TRBV12-5 and TRBJ1-2; D not certain. Trimming took 1 base from V and 0 from J, leaving 6 bases between them. In germline, CDR1 is LGHNT, CDR2 FRNRAP. The CDR3 covers 14 residues. The CDR3 protein is CASGLERPNYGYTF. The CDR3 DNA reads TGTGCTAGTGGTTTGGAGAGGCCTAACTATGGCTACACCTTC.

This clonotype was seen many times. V gene TRBV20-1 combines with J gene TRBJ2-3; possible D gene TRBD2, 5 bases. The germline V gene has CDR1 DFQATT and CDR2 SNEGSKA (reference sequence). This CDR3 comprises 13 residues. The V end lost 6 bases, the J end lost 1 base, and 11 bases lay between the germline ends. CDR3 nucleotide sequence: TGCAGTGCAGGGTCGCGGGGCACAGATACGCAGTATTTT. The encoded protein is CSAGSRGTDTQYF.